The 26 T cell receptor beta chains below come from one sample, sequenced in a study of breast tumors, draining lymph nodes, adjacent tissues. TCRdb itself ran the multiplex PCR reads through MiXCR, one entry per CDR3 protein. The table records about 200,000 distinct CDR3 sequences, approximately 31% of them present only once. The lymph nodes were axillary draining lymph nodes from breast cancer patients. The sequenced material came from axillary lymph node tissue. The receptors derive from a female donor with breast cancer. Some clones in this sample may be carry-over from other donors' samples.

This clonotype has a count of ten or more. The CDR3 nucleotides read TGTGCCAGCAGCTTTATGACTAGCATGGGAAGGGATACGCAGTATTTT. Its protein is CASSFMTSMGRDTQYF. This chain uses TRBV11-2 with TRBJ2-3; 7 bases match TRBD2. The CDR3 contains 16 residues. The germline V gene encodes CDR1 SGHAT and CDR2 FQNNGV. V shed 3 bases and J 6 bases; nucleotides not matched to a gene: 12.

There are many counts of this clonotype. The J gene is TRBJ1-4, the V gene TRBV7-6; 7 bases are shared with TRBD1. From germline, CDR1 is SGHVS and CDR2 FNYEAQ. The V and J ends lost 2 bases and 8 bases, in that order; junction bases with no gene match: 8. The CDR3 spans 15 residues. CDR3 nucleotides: TGTGCCAGCAGCTTATCGCAGGGGGTAGGGGAAAAACTGTTTTTT. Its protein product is CASSLSQGVGEKLFF. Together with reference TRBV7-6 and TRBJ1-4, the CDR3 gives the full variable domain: GAGVSQSPRYKVTKRGQDVALRCDPISGHVSLYWYRQALGQGPEFLTYFNYEAQQDKSGLPNDRFSAERPEGSISTLTIQRTEQRDSAMYRCASSLSQGVGEKLFFGSGTQLSVL.

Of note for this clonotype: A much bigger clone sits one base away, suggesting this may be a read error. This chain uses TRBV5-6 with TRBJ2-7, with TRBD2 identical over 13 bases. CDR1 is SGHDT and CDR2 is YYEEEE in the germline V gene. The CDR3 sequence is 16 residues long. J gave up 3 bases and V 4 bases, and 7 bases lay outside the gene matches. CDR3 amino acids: CASSGGLAGKDYEQYF. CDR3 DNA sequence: TGTGCCAGCAGCGGGGGACTAGCGGGGAAGGACTACGAGCAGTACTTC. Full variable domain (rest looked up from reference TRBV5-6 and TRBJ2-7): DAGVTQSPTHLIKTRGQQVTLRCSPKSGHDTVSWYQQALGQGPQFIFQYYEEEERQRGNFPDRFSGHQFPNYSSELNVNALLLGDSALYLCASSGGLAGKDYEQYFGPGTRLTVT.

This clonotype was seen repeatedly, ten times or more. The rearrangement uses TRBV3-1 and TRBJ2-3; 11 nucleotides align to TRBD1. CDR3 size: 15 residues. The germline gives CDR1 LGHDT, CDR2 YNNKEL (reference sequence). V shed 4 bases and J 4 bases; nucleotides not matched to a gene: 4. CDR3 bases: TGTGCCAGCAGCCTGGGACAGGGGGTTTCAGATACGCAGTATTTT. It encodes CASSLGQGVSDTQYF.

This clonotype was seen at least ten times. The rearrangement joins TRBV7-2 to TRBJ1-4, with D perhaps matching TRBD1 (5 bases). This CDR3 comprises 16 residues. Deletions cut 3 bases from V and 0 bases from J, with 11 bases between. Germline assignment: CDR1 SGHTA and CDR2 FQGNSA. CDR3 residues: CASSFGGAATNEKLFF. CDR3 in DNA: TGTGCCAGCAGCTTCGGTGGGGCAGCAACTAATGAAAAACTGTTTTTT.

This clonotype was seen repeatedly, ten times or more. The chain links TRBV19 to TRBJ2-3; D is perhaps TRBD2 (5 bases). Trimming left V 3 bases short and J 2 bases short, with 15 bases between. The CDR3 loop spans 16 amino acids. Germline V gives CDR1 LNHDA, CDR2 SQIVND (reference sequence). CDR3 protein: CASSIRGWVATDTQYF. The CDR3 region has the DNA TGTGCCAGTAGTATTCGAGGGTGGGTGGCCACAGATACGCAGTATTTT.

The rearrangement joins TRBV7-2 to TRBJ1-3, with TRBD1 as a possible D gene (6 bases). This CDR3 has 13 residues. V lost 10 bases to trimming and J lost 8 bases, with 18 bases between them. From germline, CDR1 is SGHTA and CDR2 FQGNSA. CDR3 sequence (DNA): TGTGCCAAAAAAGGGACACGGACACACACCATATATTTT. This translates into CAKKGTRTHTIYF. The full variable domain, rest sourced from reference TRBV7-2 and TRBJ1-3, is GAGVSQSPSNKVTEKGKDVELRCDPISGHTALYWYRQSLGQGLEFLIYFQGNSAPDKSGLPSDRFSAERTGGSVSTLTIQRTQQEDSAVYLCAKKGTRTHTIYFGEGSWLTVV.

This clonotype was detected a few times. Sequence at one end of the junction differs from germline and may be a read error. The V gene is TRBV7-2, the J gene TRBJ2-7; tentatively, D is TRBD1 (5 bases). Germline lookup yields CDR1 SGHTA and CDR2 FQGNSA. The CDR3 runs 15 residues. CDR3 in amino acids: CVSSDTLGQAYEQYF. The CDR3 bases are TGCGTCAGCAGCGATACCCTGGGGCAAGCCTACGAGCAGTACTTC.

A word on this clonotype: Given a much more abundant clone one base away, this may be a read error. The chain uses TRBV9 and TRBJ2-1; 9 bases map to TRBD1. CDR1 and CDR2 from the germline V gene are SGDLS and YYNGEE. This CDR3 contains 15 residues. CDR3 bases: TGTGCCAGCAGCGTGACAGGGGGACCAGACAATGGGCAGTTCTTC. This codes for CASSVTGGPDNGQFF. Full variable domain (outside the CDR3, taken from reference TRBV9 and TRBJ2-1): DSGVTQTPKHLITATGQRVTLRCSPRSGDLSVYWYQQSLDQGLQFLIQYYNGEERAKGNILERFSAQQFPDLHSELNLSSLELGDSALYFCASSVTGGPDNGQFFGPGTRLTVL.

The CDR3 DNA reads TGTGCCAGCAGCCTTCTGGCGGGGGCGTACAATGAGCAGTATTTT. Its protein product is CASSLLAGAYNEQYF. This chain uses TRBV7-3 with TRBJ2-3; the D gene is possibly TRBD2 (7 bases). The V and J ends lost 5 bases and 11 bases respectively, with 23 bases between them. The length of the CDR3 is 15 residues. The germline CDR1 and CDR2 sequences are SGHTA and FQGTGA.

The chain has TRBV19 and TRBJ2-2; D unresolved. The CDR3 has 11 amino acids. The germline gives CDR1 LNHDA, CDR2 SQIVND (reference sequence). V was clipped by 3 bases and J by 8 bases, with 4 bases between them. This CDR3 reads CASSMQGELFF. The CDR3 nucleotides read TGTGCCAGTAGTATGCAGGGGGAGCTGTTTTTT.

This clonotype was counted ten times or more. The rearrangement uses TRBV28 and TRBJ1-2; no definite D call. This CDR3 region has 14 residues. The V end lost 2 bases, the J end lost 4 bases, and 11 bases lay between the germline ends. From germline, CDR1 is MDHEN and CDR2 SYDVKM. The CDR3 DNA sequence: TGTGCCAGCAGTTTAGGACGTCCGGTCTATGGCTACACCTTC. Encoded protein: CASSLGRPVYGYTF.

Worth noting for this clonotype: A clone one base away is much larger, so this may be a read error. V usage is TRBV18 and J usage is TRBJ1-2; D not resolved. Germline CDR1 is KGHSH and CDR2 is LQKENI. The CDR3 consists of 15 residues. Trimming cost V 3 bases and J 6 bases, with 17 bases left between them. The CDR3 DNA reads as TGTGCCAGCTCACCCGGCACCGACACCAACCATGGCTACACCTTC. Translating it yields CASSPGTDTNHGYTF. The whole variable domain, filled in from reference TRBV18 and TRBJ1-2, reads NAGVMQNPRHLVRRRGQEARLRCSPMKGHSHVYWYRQLPEEGLKFMVYLQKENIIDESGMPKERFSAEFPKEGPSILRIQQVVRGDSAAYFCASSPGTDTNHGYTFGSGTRLTVV.

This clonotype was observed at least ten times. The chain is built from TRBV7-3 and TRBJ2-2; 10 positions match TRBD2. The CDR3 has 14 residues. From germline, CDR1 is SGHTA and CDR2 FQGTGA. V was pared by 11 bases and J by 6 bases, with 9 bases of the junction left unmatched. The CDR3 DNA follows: TGTGCCTGTAAGAGACTAGCGGGTCCCGGGGAGCTGTTTTTT. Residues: CACKRLAGPGELFF.

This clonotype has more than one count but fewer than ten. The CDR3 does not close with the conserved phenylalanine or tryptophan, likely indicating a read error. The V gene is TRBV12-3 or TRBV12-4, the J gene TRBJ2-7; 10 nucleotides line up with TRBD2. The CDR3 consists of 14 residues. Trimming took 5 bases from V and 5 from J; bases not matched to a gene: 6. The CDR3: CASSGLAGVDEQYY. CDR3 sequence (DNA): TGTGCCAGCAGTGGCCTAGCGGGAGTGGACGAGCAGTACTAC.

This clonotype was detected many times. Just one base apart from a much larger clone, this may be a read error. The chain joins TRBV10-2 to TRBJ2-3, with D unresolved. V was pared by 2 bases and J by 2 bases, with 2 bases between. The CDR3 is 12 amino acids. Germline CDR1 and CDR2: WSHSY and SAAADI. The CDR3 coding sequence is TGCGCCAGCAGTGAGACCACAGATACGCAGTATTTT. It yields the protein CASSETTDTQYF.

This CDR3 reads CASSVRSGRVTDTQYF. CDR3 nucleotide sequence: TGTGCCAGCAGTGTCCGAAGCGGGAGGGTCACAGATACGCAGTATTTT. The gene calls are TRBV2 and TRBJ2-3; 10 bases fit TRBD2. Trimming at V came to 4 bases and at J to 2 bases, leaving 6 bases not matched to a gene. Germline CDR1 SNHLY, CDR2 FYNNEI. This CDR3 spans 16 amino acids. The complete variable domain, with remaining parts taken from reference TRBV2 and TRBJ2-3, reads EPEVTQTPSHQVTQMGQEVILRCVPISNHLYFYWYRQILGQKVEFLVSFYNNEISEKSEIFDDQFSVERPDGSNFTLKIRSTKLEDSAMYFCASSVRSGRVTDTQYFGPGTRLTVL.

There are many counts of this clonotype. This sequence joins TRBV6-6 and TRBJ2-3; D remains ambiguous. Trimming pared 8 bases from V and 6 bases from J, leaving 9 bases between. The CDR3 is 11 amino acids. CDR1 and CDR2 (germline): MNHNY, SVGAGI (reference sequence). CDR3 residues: CASSLQDTQYF. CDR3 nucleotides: TGTGCCAGCTCCCTCCAGGATACGCAGTATTTT.

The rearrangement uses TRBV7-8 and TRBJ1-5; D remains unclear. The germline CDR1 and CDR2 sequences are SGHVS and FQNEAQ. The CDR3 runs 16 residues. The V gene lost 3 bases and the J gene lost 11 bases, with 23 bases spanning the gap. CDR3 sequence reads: CASSFSGFYSNQSQHF. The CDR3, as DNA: TGTGCCAGCAGCTTTTCGGGGTTTTATAGCAACCAGTCCCAGCATTTT.

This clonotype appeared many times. This chain's CDR3 is CASSLWGITGELFF. The CDR3 nucleotides are TGTGCCAGCAGCTTGTGGGGCATAACCGGGGAGCTGTTTTTT. This chain links TRBV5-6 with TRBJ2-2; tentatively, D is TRBD1 (5 bases). From germline, CDR1 is SGHDT and CDR2 YYEEEE. With 1 base removed from V and 5 bases from J, the gap between germline ends came to 9 bases. This CDR3 has 14 residues.

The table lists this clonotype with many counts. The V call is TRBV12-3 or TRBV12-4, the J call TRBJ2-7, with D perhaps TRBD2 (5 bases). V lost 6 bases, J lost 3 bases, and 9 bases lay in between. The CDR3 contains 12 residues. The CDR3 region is CASRRVGYEQYF. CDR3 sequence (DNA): TGTGCCAGCAGGAGGGTCGGCTACGAGCAGTACTTC.

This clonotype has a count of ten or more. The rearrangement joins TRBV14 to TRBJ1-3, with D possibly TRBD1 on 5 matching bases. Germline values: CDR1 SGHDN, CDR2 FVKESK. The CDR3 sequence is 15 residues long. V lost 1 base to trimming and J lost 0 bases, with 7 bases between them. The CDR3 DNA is TGTGCCAGCAGCCAAGCAGGGAGCTCTGGAAACACCATATATTTT. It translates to CASSQAGSSGNTIYF.

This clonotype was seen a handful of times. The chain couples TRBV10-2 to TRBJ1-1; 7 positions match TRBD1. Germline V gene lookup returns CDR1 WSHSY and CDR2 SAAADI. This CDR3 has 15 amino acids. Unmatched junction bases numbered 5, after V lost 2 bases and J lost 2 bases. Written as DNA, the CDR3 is TGCGCCAGCAGTGAGCCGGGACAGCCAAACACTGAAGCTTTCTTT. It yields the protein CASSEPGQPNTEAFF.

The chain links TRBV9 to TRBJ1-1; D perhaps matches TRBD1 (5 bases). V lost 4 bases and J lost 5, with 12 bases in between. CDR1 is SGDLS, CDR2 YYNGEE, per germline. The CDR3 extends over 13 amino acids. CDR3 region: CASSSPGRTEAFF. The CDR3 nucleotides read TGTGCCAGCAGCTCCCCGGGGCGGACTGAAGCTTTCTTT.

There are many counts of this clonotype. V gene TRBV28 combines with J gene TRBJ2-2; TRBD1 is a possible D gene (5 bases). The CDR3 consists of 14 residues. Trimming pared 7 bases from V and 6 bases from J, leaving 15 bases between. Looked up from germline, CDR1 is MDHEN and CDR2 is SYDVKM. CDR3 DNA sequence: TGTGCCAGCATACGGACCCTAGGGGCCGGGGAGCTGTTTTTT. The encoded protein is CASIRTLGAGELFF. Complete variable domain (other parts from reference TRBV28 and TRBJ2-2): DVKVTQSSRYLVKRTGEKVFLECVQDMDHENMFWYRQDPGLGLRLIYFSYDVKMKEKGDIPEGYSVSREKKERFSLILESASTNQTSMYLCASIRTLGAGELFFGEGSRLTVL.

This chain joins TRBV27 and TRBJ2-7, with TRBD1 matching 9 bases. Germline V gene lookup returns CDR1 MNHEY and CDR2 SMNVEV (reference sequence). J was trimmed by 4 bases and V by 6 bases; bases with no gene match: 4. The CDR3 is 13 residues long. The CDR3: CASRGQGPYEQYF. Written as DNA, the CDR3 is TGTGCCAGCAGGGGACAGGGACCTTACGAGCAGTACTTC.